This entry features one TCR beta chain sequence. The antigen is unknown. This same CDR3 is encoded by further DNA sequences in the sample. Naive CD8 cells lacked CD45RO, underwent positive selection for CCR7 and left out terminally differentiated effector memory CD45RA+ cells. The data stem from a study of shared clonotypes between healthy human individuals. Study-wide findings and caveats: Generally, naive subsets came out with larger estimated richness than memory subsets.

The CDR3 runs 14 residues. Germline CDR1 MGHRA, CDR2 YSYEKL. Between the trimmed V and J ends, which lost 1 base and 4 bases, there was a span of 7 bases. The study ran the assay at deep level. The protocol was immunoSEQ multiplex PCR, while the TCRdb copy is restricted to in-frame clones and leaves out a portion. The top ten hold approximately 1.6% of the sample, which has about 2.2 million clones, 85% to 95% seen once. The TCR was taken from a man between 18 and 29 years old in good health. Some clones in this sample may be carry-over from other donors' samples. V gene TRBV4-1 combines with J gene TRBJ2-2; unclear D gene. The sequenced sample consisted of naive CD8+ T cells from PBMCs. CDR3 in DNA: TGCGCCAGCAGCCAAGTGTCGGGCACCGGGGAGCTGTTTTTT. It specifies CASSQVSGTGELFF.